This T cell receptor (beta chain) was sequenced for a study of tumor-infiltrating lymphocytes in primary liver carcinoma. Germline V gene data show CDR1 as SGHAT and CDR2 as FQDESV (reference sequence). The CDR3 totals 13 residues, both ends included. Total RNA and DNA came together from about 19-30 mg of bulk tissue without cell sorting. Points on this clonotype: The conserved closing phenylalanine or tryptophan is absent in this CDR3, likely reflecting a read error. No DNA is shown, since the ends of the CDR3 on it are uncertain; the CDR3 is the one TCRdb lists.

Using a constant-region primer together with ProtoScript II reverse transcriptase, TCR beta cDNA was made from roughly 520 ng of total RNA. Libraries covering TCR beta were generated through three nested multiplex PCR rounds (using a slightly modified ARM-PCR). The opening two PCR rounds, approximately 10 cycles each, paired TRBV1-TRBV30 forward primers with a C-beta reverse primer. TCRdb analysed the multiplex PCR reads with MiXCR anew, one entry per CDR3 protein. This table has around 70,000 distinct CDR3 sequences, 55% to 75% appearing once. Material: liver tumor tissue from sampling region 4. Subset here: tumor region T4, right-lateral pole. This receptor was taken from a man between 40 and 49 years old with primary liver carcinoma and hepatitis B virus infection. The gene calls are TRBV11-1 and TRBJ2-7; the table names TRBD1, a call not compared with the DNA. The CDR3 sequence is CASNKGQSYERYL.